The rows below give T cell receptor beta chains drawn from one sample of a study of T cell responses to AZD1222 COVID-19 vaccine. TCRdb's copy holds only in-frame clones and misses some; the assay was immunoSEQ multiplex PCR. In the table there are approximately 99,000 clones, 87% of which are singletons. The material sequenced was peripheral blood, taken on day 0 of AZD1222 vaccination. These receptors were collected from an adult in good health. Each CDR3 is given with its conserved first and last residue.

TRBJ2-2,TRBV9,CASSVGSSGTNTGELFF
TRBJ2-7,TRBV5-4,CASSLALDGGGRSYEQYF
TRBJ1-5,TRBV28,CASSTRGLGNQPQHF
TRBJ2-1,TRBV6-5,CASSKDTRNNEQFF
TRBJ1-6,TRBV19,CASSLGQGTAKALLNSPLHF
TRBJ2-2,TRBV4-3,CASSQATGVGTGELFF
TRBJ1-1,TRBV7-9,CASSLIPDGNTEAFF
TRBJ1-2,TRBV6-1,CASSEAGRGLLWGYTF
TRBJ1-6,TRBV19,CASSTRTVNSPLHF
TRBJ1-6,TRBV6-5,CASSYGTGSNSPLHF
TRBJ2-1,TRBV4-2,CASSQEGGGGYEQFF
TRBJ2-1,TRBV7-2,CASSLERNEQFF
TRBJ2-5,TRBV11-2,CASSLGPPGTSGVQETQYF
TRBJ1-3,TRBV7-2,CASSLGRETLTNTIYF
TRBJ2-1,TRBV7-3,CASSLSRGQHEQFF
TRBJ2-3,TRBV7-2,CASSLVGGAFTDTQYF
TRBJ2-3,TRBV18,CASSPGTLSTDTQYF
TRBJ1-3,TRBV30,CAWKLDSWNTIYF
TRBJ2-3,TRBV7-9,CASSLVAGALTDTQYF
TRBJ2-7,TRBV11-2,CASSFDRASYEQYF
TRBJ1-1,TRBV12-3/TRBV12-4,CASSVRANTEAFF
TRBJ1-1,TRBV5-1,CATQPGSKADTEAFF
TRBJ1-6,TRBV6-6,CASSYSTGSNSPLHF
TRBJ1-5,TRBV12-1,CASSSPPLRDEGQPQHF
TRBJ1-4,TRBV18,CASSPVATNEKLFF
TRBJ1-1,TRBV19,CASSIGGPYTEAFF
TRBJ1-3,TRBV5-1,CASSLGSRSGNTIYF
TRBJ1-2,TRBV7-2,CASSLERAYTF
TRBJ2-7,TRBV20-1,CSAPRMGEQYF
TRBJ1-2,TRBV2,CASRGQDQTYGYTF
TRBJ2-7,TRBV19,CASTRTGTSYEQYF
TRBJ2-1,TRBV24-1,CATSDFWDNEQFF
TRBJ2-5,TRBV7-2,CASSFQGVETQYF
TRBJ2-3,TRBV5-4,CASSPGLAGGGVYTDTQYF
TRBJ1-2,TRBV7-8,CASSLGQNYGYTF
TRBJ2-2,TRBV5-6,CASSSLDRLDTGELFF
TRBJ1-1,TRBV12-3/TRBV12-4,CASSLSPGAEAFF
TRBJ2-2,TRBV3-1/TRBV3-2,CASSQIGNTGELFF
TRBJ1-5,TRBV7-9,CASSLAGGNQPQHF
TRBJ1-6,TRBV12-3/TRBV12-4,CASLFTGQSPLHF
TRBJ2-5,TRBV3-1/TRBV3-2,CASSQDPRPRSGETQYF
TRBJ1-4,TRBV19,CASMEPPGLDEKLFF
TRBJ1-1,TRBV13,CASSPYNPGGSEAFF
TRBJ1-3,TRBV7-9,CASSLGGNLNTIYF
TRBJ1-2,TRBV4-3,CASSPRDTGPHGYTF
TRBJ2-1,TRBV29-1,CSVVGGTSGYNEQFF